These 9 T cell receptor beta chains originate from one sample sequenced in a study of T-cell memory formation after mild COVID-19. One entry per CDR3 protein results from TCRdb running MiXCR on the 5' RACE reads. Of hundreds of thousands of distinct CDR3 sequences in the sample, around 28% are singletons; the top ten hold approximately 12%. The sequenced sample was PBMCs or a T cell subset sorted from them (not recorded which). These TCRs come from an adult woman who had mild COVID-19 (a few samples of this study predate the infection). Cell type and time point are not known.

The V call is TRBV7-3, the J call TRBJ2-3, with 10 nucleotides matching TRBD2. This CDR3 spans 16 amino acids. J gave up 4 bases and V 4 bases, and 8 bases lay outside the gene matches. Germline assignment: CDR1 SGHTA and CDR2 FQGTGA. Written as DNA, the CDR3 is TGTGCCAGCAGCTCGGAGGTAGCGGGGGGACCAGATACGCAGTATTTT. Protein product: CASSSEVAGGPDTQYF.

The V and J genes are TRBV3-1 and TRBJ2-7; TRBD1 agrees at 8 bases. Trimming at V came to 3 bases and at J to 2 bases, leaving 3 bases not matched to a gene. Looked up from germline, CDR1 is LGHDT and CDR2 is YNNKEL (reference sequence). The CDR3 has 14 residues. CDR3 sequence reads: CASSQDRVPYEQYF. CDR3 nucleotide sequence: TGTGCCAGCAGCCAGGACAGGGTACCCTACGAGCAGTACTTC.

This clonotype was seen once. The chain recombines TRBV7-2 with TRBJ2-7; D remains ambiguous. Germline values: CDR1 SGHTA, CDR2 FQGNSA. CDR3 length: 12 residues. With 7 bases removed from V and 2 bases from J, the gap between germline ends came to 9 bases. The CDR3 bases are TGTGCCAGCACCTTTGGGGCCTACGAGCAGTACTTC. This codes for CASTFGAYEQYF. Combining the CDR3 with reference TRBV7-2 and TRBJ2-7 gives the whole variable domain GAGVSQSPSNKVTEKGKDVELRCDPISGHTALYWYRQSLGQGLEFLIYFQGNSAPDKSGLPSDRFSAERTGGSVSTLTIQRTQQEDSAVYLCASTFGAYEQYFGPGTRLTVT.

As DNA, the CDR3 is TGTGCCTGGAGTGTCGGGGGATCCTACGAGCAGTACTTC. Protein: CAWSVGGSYEQYF. The rearrangement uses TRBV30 and TRBJ2-7; D perhaps matches TRBD2 (6 bases). This CDR3 has 13 amino acids. Germline loops: CDR1 GTSNPN, CDR2 SVGIG (reference sequence). Trimming removed 0 bases at V and 1 base at J, with 7 bases between.

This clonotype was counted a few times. The CDR3 DNA is TGCGCCAGCAGAGGAGCCGGGGTGATGGAAAAACTGTTTTTT. Translation gives CASRGAGVMEKLFF. V and J are TRBV5-1 and TRBJ1-4; D uncertain. Germline V lookup: CDR1 SGHRS, CDR2 YFSETQ. V was cut by 5 bases and J by 8 bases, with 16 bases left in between. The CDR3 loop spans 14 amino acids.

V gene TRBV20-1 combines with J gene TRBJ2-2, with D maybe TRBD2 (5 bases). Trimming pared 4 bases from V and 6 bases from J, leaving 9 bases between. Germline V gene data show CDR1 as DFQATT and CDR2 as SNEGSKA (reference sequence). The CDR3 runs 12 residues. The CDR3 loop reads CSATLGPGELFF. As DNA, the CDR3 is TGCAGTGCTACACTAGGCCCCGGGGAGCTGTTTTTT.

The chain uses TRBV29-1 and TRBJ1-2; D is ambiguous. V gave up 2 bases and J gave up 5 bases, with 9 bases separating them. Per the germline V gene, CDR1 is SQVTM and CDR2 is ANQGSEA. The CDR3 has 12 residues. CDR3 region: CSVEWTAYGYTF. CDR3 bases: TGCAGCGTTGAATGGACGGCATATGGCTACACCTTC.

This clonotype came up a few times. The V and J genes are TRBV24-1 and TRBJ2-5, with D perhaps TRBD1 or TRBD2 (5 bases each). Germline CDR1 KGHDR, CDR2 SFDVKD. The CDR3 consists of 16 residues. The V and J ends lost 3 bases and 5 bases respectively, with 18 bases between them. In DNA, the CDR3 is TGTGCCACCAGTGATGATTCGGGGCCAACGTACGAGACCCAGTACTTC. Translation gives CATSDDSGPTYETQYF.

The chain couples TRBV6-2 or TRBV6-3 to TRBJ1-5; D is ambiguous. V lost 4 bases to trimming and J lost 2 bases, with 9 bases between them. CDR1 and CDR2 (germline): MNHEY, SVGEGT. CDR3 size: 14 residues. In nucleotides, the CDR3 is TGTGCCAGCAGTTCTTACAGTGGCAATCAGCCCCAGCATTTT. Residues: CASSSYSGNQPQHF.